What follows describes a single TCR beta chain. Antigen unknown. The PCR used 60 Vbeta and 13 Jbeta primers. The table came from immunoSEQ multiplex PCR; TCRdb's copy has only in-frame clones and leaves some out. The sample includes some 91,000 clones, about nine tenths of them seen just once. The data originate from a study of cytomegalovirus exposure and HLA in healthy donors. General study findings and limits: Earlier analysis yielded a pattern in which most TCR beta V segments were productive about 90% or about 30% of the time. In vitro assays verified that a few CMV-associated chains recognized CMV antigens specifically.

V gave up 5 bases and J gave up 2 bases; unmatched junction bases: 6. CDR3 length: 14 residues. CDR1 and CDR2 (germline): SEHNR, FQNEAQ (reference sequence). The TCR was taken from a man younger than 40 in good health and CMV-seropositive. The rearrangement joins TRBV7-9 to TRBJ2-7; 7 bases agree with TRBD2. Sequencing was performed on PBMCs. This CDR3 is CASSGWRETYEQYF. The CDR3 DNA reads as TGTGCCAGCAGCGGGTGGCGGGAGACCTACGAGCAGTACTTC.